The rows below give T cell receptor beta chains drawn from one sample of a study of cytomegalovirus exposure and HLA in healthy donors. The assay was immunoSEQ multiplex PCR, and TCRdb's table has in-frame clones only and misses some. The data hold over 200,000 clones, with over 65% observed a single time. The source material was PBMCs. Receptor source: a human donor in good health. CDR3s include the opening cysteine and the closing phenylalanine or tryptophan. D genes are given only for firm matches. Some rows mark clone size as missing; the rest say once, few, many or name a class of expanded clone.

clone size,V gene,J gene,D gene,CDR3 DNA,CDR3 protein
-,TRBV5-1,TRBJ2-7,TRBD2,TGCGCCAGCAGCTTGGGGGGGCGGGAGGAGAGCGAGCAGTACTTC,CASSLGGREESEQYF
-,TRBV28,TRBJ2-2,TRBD2,TGTGCCAGCCGCGAGTTGGCTAGCGGGAGGGCCGGGGAGCTGTTTTTT,CASRELASGRAGELFF
-,TRBV18,TRBJ2-2,TRBD2,TGTGCCAGCTCAACTCGACTAGCGGGAGTACCCGGGGAGCTGTTTTTT,CASSTRLAGVPGELFF
once,TRBV11-3,TRBJ2-1,TRBD1,TGTGCCAGCAGCTCCCGGCCGACAGGGGAAAGCTACAATGAGCAGTTCTTC,CASSSRPTGESYNEQFF
once,TRBV25-1,TRBJ2-1,-,TGTGCCAGCCTAGGACTCCTAGGGCAGTTCTTC,CASLGLLGQFF
-,TRBV30,TRBJ2-7,-,TGTGCCTGGAGTGGACAGTCCTACGAGCAGTACTTC,CAWSGQSYEQYF
once,TRBV7-3,TRBJ1-1,-,TGTGCCAGCAGCTTTAAAGGGGGTAAGAACACTGAAGCTTTCTTT,CASSFKGGKNTEAFF
-,TRBV9,TRBJ2-1,TRBD1,TGTGCCAGCAGCGAGAGGACCGGGACAGGGATCAATGAGCAGTTCTTC,CASSERTGTGINEQFF
-,TRBV25-1,TRBJ2-1,TRBD2,TGTGCCAGCAGTGACTCCCTCACTAGCGGGCCAGAGTTCTTC,CASSDSLTSGPEFF
-,TRBV5-1,TRBJ2-2,-,TGCGCCAGCAGCTTGGGGGAGACCGGGGAGCTGTTTTTT,CASSLGETGELFF
-,TRBV2,TRBJ1-5,-,TGTGCCAGCAGGGTTACAGGGAACAATCAGCCCCAGCATTTT,CASRVTGNNQPQHF
-,TRBV11-1,TRBJ2-1,TRBD1,TGTGCCAGCAGCTTAAGGGACAGTACCTACAATGAGCAGTTCTTC,CASSLRDSTYNEQFF
few,TRBV19,TRBJ2-1,TRBD2,TGTGCCAGTGTAGCGGGAGGGAGCTCCTACAATGAGCAGTTCTTC,CASVAGGSSYNEQFF
-,TRBV7-2,TRBJ2-7,-,TGTGCCAGCAGCTTAGCCCATCAGGGGAAGCAGTACTTC,CASSLAHQGKQYF
-,TRBV18,TRBJ1-4,-,TGTGCCAGCTCACCCGGTGGAGGAAGTGAAAAACTGTTTTTT,CASSPGGGSEKLFF
-,TRBV29-1,TRBJ2-1,-,TGCAGCGCCCCTGGGCGTATGGGTGAGCAGTTCTTC,CSAPGRMGEQFF
-,TRBV30,TRBJ1-1,-,TGTGCCTGGATGTATGTTAACACTGAAGCTTTCTTT,CAWMYVNTEAFF
-,TRBV15,TRBJ2-1,-,TGTGCCACCAGCAGAGATCGAGGGTCCTACAATGAGCAGTTCTTC,CATSRDRGSYNEQFF
-,TRBV14,TRBJ2-1,TRBD2,TGTGCCAGCAGTCCCGTCCTAGCGGGAGGTCTTATTGAGCAGTTCTTC,CASSPVLAGGLIEQFF
-,TRBV19,TRBJ2-7,TRBD2,TGTGCCAGTAGTATCGGGACTAGTTCCTTCCGGCAGTACTTC,CASSIGTSSFRQYF
-,TRBV28,TRBJ2-3,-,TGTGCCAGCAGGGGGCCGAGATCTAGCACAGATACGCAGTATTTT,CASRGPRSSTDTQYF
-,TRBV5-1,TRBJ2-7,-,TGCGCCAGCAGCTTGGCGTCAGGGAGGTCCTACGAGCAGTACTTC,CASSLASGRSYEQYF
-,TRBV9,TRBJ2-2,TRBD2,TGTGCCAGCAGCAAGGGGTTGGGAGGGACCGGGGAGCTGTTTTTT,CASSKGLGGTGELFF
-,TRBV4-1,TRBJ2-5,-,TGCGCCAGCAGCCGAGGGGGTTTCCAAGAGACCCAGTACTTC,CASSRGGFQETQYF
-,TRBV7-5,TRBJ1-5,-,TGTGCCAGAAGCTTAGCTGGGACAGGGCATAGCAATCAGCCCCAGCATTTT,CARSLAGTGHSNQPQHF
-,TRBV28,TRBJ1-2,-,TGTGCCAGCAATCCCCCGGGCGGGGGGTATGGCTACACCTTC,CASNPPGGGYGYTF
-,TRBV30,TRBJ1-2,-,TGTGCCTGGAGCACCAACCTGAGCGGCTATGGCTACACCTTC,CAWSTNLSGYGYTF
-,TRBV5-4,TRBJ2-5,-,TGTGCCAGCAGCAAGACTATTCGAGAGACCCAGTACTTC,CASSKTIRETQYF
-,TRBV6-5,TRBJ1-1,-,TGTGCCAGCAGTTACTCGAGCAGGGTAGGCACTGAAGCTTTCTTT,CASSYSSRVGTEAFF
-,TRBV7-9,TRBJ2-1,TRBD2,TGTTCCAGCAGCTACCGGACTAGCGGGAGGGGCCAATACAATGAGCAGTTCTTC,CSSSYRTSGRGQYNEQFF
-,TRBV4-2,TRBJ1-4,-,TGTGCCAGCAGCCAAGGCGAATCTACAACTAATGAAAAACTGTTTTTT,CASSQGESTTNEKLFF
-,TRBV2,TRBJ1-1,-,TGTGCCAGCAGTGAGGCACCCTACACTGAAGCTTTCTTT,CASSEAPYTEAFF
once,TRBV2,TRBJ2-2,-,TGTGCCAGCAGTGAGGGGACTCCGAACACCGGGGAGCTGTTTTTT,CASSEGTPNTGELFF
-,TRBV4-3,TRBJ2-7,-,TGCGCCAGCAGCCAAGACGGGGGTTACTCCTACGAGCAGTACTTC,CASSQDGGYSYEQYF
few,TRBV29-1,TRBJ2-7,-,TGCAGCGTTGAGGGCAGGGGCTACGAGCAGTACTTC,CSVEGRGYEQYF
-,TRBV29-1,TRBJ2-3,TRBD2,TGCAGCGTTGTAACTAGCGGGGGCACAGATACGCAGTATTTT,CSVVTSGGTDTQYF
-,TRBV4-3,TRBJ2-4,TRBD1,TGCGCCAGCAGCCAAACCCCCCCGGGACAGGGTGTCATTCAGTACTTC,CASSQTPPGQGVIQYF
-,TRBV11-3,TRBJ2-5,-,TGTGCCAGCAGCACCCAGACAGACAAAGAGACCCAGTACTTC,CASSTQTDKETQYF
-,TRBV6-1,TRBJ2-7,TRBD2,TGTGCCAGCAGTGCGGGGGGGCCCGAGCAGTACTTC,CASSAGGPEQYF
-,TRBV2,TRBJ1-5,TRBD1,TGTGCCAGCAGCGGACAGGGAGGCAATCAGCCCCAGCATTTT,CASSGQGGNQPQHF
-,TRBV29-1,TRBJ2-1,TRBD2,TGCAGCGCCATGAAACTAGCGGGAGTCGATGAGCAGTTCTTC,CSAMKLAGVDEQFF
-,TRBV5-4,TRBJ2-5,-,TGTGCCAGCAGCTTGGGACAGCGTCCGGAGACCCAGTACTTC,CASSLGQRPETQYF
-,TRBV7-2,TRBJ1-2,TRBD1,TGTGCCAGCAGCTTAGTAAAGGGACAGCCGGGCTATGGCTACACCTTC,CASSLVKGQPGYGYTF
-,TRBV5-1,TRBJ2-7,TRBD2,TGCGCCAGCAGGACTAGCGGGTTCTACGAGCAGTACTTC,CASRTSGFYEQYF